The 6 T cell receptor beta chains in this list originate from one sample, sequenced in a study of post-analysis software for immune sequencing data. Study-wide results and caveats: A handful of TRBV segments were significantly more frequent in patients than in controls. TRBV5-6, TRBV5-1 and TRBV20-1 were among these segments.

TCR beta cDNA libraries had unique molecular identifiers. MiXCR was run by TCRdb on the PCR reads, yielding one entry per CDR3 protein. The sample consists of almost 700,000 distinct CDR3 sequences, 55% to 60% of them appearing once. No antigen is known for these receptors. The material sequenced was blood. Every receptor here comes from a girl aged 2 to 9 with multiple sclerosis.

A note on this clonotype: Because it lacks the conserved phenylalanine or tryptophan at the end, this CDR3 is likely a read error. This rearrangement joins TRBV5-1 to TRBJ1-5; D ambiguous. Germline V gene data show CDR1 as SGHRS and CDR2 as YFSETQ. V was pared by 6 bases and J by 0 bases, with 16 bases between. This CDR3 contains 16 residues. CDR3 nucleotides: TGCGCCAGCAACCACCGGGGAGGGCTTAGCAATCAGCCCCAGCATTTG. Translated: CASNHRGGLSNQPQHL.

J is TRBJ2-1 and V is TRBV5-8; 8 positions match TRBD2. With V trimmed by 2 bases and J by 12 bases, 4 bases remained unmatched. The CDR3 consists of 12 residues. CDR1 SGHTS and CDR2 YDEGEE come from the germline V gene. CDR3 loop: CASSFERERQFF. The CDR3 DNA sequence: TGTGCCAGCAGCTTCGAGCGGGAGAGGCAGTTCTTC. The complete variable domain, with remaining parts taken from reference TRBV5-8 and TRBJ2-1, reads EAGVTQSPTHLIKTRGQQATLRCSPISGHTSVYWYQQALGLGLQFLLWYDEGEERNRGNFPPRFSGRQFPNYSSELNVNALELEDSALYLCASSFERERQFFGPGTRLTVL.

This chain uses TRBV12-3 or TRBV12-4 with TRBJ1-1, with a tentative D call TRBD1 (6 bases). The CDR3 consists of 14 residues. Trimming stripped 7 bases from V and 1 base from J, with 13 bases between. The CDR3 protein is CASTMGGANTEAFF. The DNA for the CDR3 is TGTGCCAGCACCATGGGGGGGGCGAACACTGAAGCTTTCTTT.

The rearrangement links TRBV2 to TRBJ1-3, with TRBD1 identical over 10 bases. V trimming: 10 bases; J trimming: 0 bases; junction bases outside the gene matches: 12. This CDR3 comprises 17 residues. Per germline, CDR1 SNHLY and CDR2 FYNNEI. This CDR3 reads CATGTGAKPSSGNTIYF. The CDR3 DNA reads TGTGCCACCGGGACAGGGGCGAAACCGAGCTCTGGAAACACCATATATTTT.

This clonotype came up once. The junction departs from the called germline gene at one end, perhaps through a read error. This chain uses TRBV12-5 with TRBJ2-1; the D gene is possibly TRBD1 (6 bases). Germline lookup yields CDR1 LGHNT and CDR2 FRNRAP. This CDR3 spans 17 amino acids. CDR3 sequence (DNA): TGTACTAGTGGTCCAGGTCTAACAGGGCGCCCCTACAATGAGCAGTTCTTC. This gives the protein CTSGPGLTGRPYNEQFF.

The rearrangement links TRBV5-1 to TRBJ2-5; no definite D call. The V gene's germline CDR1 is SGHRS and CDR2 YFSETQ. The CDR3 is 14 residues long. The ends were cut back, 0 bases at V and 1 base at J, with 7 bases in the middle. CDR3 sequence (DNA): TGCGCCAGCAGCTTGGATGGGGTCCAAGAGACCCAGTACTTC. Encoded protein: CASSLDGVQETQYF.